Listed below are T cell receptor beta chains from one sample, sequenced in a study of CD8 T cells in ankylosing spondylitis. TCRdb passed the 5' RACE reads through MiXCR, listing each CDR3 protein once. The profile shows about 420,000 distinct CDR3 sequences, more than 20% of them singletons. Sequences were obtained from blood, either unsorted or a sorted T cell fraction (not recorded which). These receptors originate from a male donor with ankylosing spondylitis. Both conserved end residues are part of each CDR3. Each record gives: D gene, clone size, V gene, J gene, CDR3 DNA, CDR3 protein. The D gene is left open where the match is weak. Clone size, where shown, is once, few, many, or a class for clones that have expanded.

>TRBD1|few|TRBV20-1|TRBJ2-1
TGCAGTGCTATAACCGGGACAGGGGGCTCACGGGAGCAGTTCTTC
CSAITGTGGSREQFF
>.|few|TRBV4-1|TRBJ1-3
TGCGCCAGCAGCCAAGAGGGGGGGACGGTTCGAGACACCATATATTTT
CASSQEGGTVRDTIYF
>.|.|TRBV29-1|TRBJ1-4
TGCAGCGCATGGGACGGGGGGGGAAATGAAAAACTGTTTTTT
CSAWDGGGNEKLFF
>TRBD2|.|TRBV5-6|TRBJ2-5
TGTGCCAGCAGCTTGTTCAGGGAGGGAGAGACCCAGTACTTC
CASSLFREGETQYF
>TRBD2|once|TRBV3-1|TRBJ2-1
TGTGCCAGCAGCCAAGAGGCGCTAGCGGGAGGGCCGGGCAATGAGCAGTTCTTC
CASSQEALAGGPGNEQFF
>TRBD2|.|TRBV2|TRBJ2-5
TGTGCCAGCAGTGCGGCTAGCGGGAGGGCCAGTGGGACCCAGTACTTC
CASSAASGRASGTQYF
>.|few|TRBV5-5|TRBJ2-1
TGTGCCAGCAGCTTGGTTGGGTTTAGCTCCTACAATGAGCAGTTCTTC
CASSLVGFSSYNEQFF
>.|.|TRBV2|TRBJ2-1
TGTGCCAGCAGTGCAACTAGCTCGGTCTACAATGAGCAGTTCTTC
CASSATSSVYNEQFF
>.|.|TRBV19|TRBJ2-5
TGTGCCAGTAGTATAGCGGGAAACGGAGAGACCCAGTACTTC
CASSIAGNGETQYF
>TRBD1|.|TRBV28|TRBJ1-1
TGTGCCAGCAGTTCCCCCGGGACAGGGGCGCCACAGAACACTGAAGCTTTCTTT
CASSSPGTGAPQNTEAFF
>.|.|TRBV27|TRBJ1-1
TGTGCCAGCAGTTTATCCCCCCCGGGAACTGAAGCTTTCTTT
CASSLSPPGTEAFF
>TRBD1|.|TRBV3-1|TRBJ1-5
TGTGCCAGCAGCCAAAATCCGGGACAGGGCTTGGGCAATCAGCCCCAGCATTTT
CASSQNPGQGLGNQPQHF
>TRBD1|few|TRBV3-1|TRBJ2-7
TGTGCCAGCAGCCAGCGACAGGGGGCCGAGCAGTACTTC
CASSQRQGAEQYF
>.|many|TRBV12-3/TRBV12-4|TRBJ2-7
TGTGCCAGCAGTTTGAAGTCGGACACTTCCTCCTACGAGCAGTACTTC
CASSLKSDTSSYEQYF
>.|few|TRBV12-5|TRBJ2-1
TGTGCTAGTGGTTTGGACGGGGTGAGGAATGAGCAGTTCTTC
CASGLDGVRNEQFF
>.|.|TRBV11-3|TRBJ2-7
TGTGCCAGCAGCCTGACAGAGAGCTCCTACGAGCAGTACTTC
CASSLTESSYEQYF
>.|.|TRBV4-2|TRBJ1-6
TGTGCCAGCAGCCAAGATCCGGGGTTAGGCTCACCCCTCCACTTT
CASSQDPGLGSPLHF
>TRBD2|.|TRBV25-1|TRBJ2-1
TGTGCCAGCTGGGGAGGCGGCGGGAGGGCCAATGAGCAGTTCTTC
CASWGGGGRANEQFF
>.|few|TRBV7-9|TRBJ1-4
TGTGCCAGCAGTCATAGGGGAGGAAGTGAAAAACTGTTTTTT
CASSHRGGSEKLFF
>.|few|TRBV6-2/TRBV6-3|TRBJ1-2
TGTGCCAGCACCACCCAAACCCGGATGTGGGATGGCTACACCTTC
CASTTQTRMWDGYTF